The text below deals with one T cell receptor beta chain. No antigen is known for it. V trimming: 4 bases; J trimming: 5 bases; junction bases outside the gene matches: 7. Germline V gene data show CDR1 as MGHDK and CDR2 as SYGVNS. CDR3 size: 14 residues. This sample is drawn from a study of CD8 T cells in Susac syndrome. Patients having Susac syndrome satisfied recently defined diagnostic criteria for definite or probable disease. An amount of RNA that ranged from about 0.45 to 1 ug was reverse transcribed with random hexamers. The immunoSEQ assay covered 54 Vbeta and 13 Jbeta segments for CDR3. TCRdb re-called the immunoSEQ multiplex PCR reads with MiXCR, one entry per CDR3 protein. The sample consists of approximately 260,000 distinct CDR3 sequences, 90% to 96% of them appearing once. Findings of the study overall: The relatively small number of individuals in the TCR sequencing and HLA analysis was acknowledged by the study.

The material sequenced was CD4+ T cells from PBMCs. This TCR was recovered from a human donor with Susac syndrome. The chain recombines TRBV25-1 with TRBJ1-1; TRBD1 matches 7 bases. For the CDR3, the DNA is TGTGCCAGCAGTGGTCGGACAGGACGAACTGAAGCTTTCTTT. This gives the protein CASSGRTGRTEAFF.